Included here is one T cell receptor (beta chain) sequence, with context. The antigen is undetermined. This sample was taken from a study of beta chain features in type 1 diabetes. Whole-study context: Healthy donors and patients had similar age, gender and cell yields.

By way of CD45RO/CCR7/CD25/CD127/CD95/CD27, the CD4+ regulatory, stem cell-like memory, central memory and naive cells were sorted. The V segment lost 3 bases and the J segment 8 bases; nucleotides outside the gene matches: 4. Looked up from germline, CDR1 is SEHNR and CDR2 is FQNEAQ (reference sequence). This CDR3 is 14 amino acids long. Since all of the isolated RNA was reverse transcribed, expressed TCRB transcripts were what got sequenced. Samples of naive, central memory and regulatory T cells yielded a mean of around 3.7 million reads. This table comes from immunoSEQ multiplex PCR, and its TCRdb copy is limited to in-frame clones, with some not included. The data hold fewer than 900,000 clones, with around a sixth observed a single time. Study-wide points: In the patient group, naive, central memory and Treg TCRB repertoires seemed more alike than in the healthy donor group.

This sequence originates from a woman aged 18-35 years in good health. The genes are TRBV7-9 and TRBJ2-1; 10 bases map to TRBD2. The material sequenced was naive CD4+ T cells from blood. CDR3 amino acids: CASSFSGRLDEQFF. The CDR3 nucleotides read TGTGCCAGCAGCTTTAGCGGGAGGTTGGATGAGCAGTTCTTC.